The T cell receptor (beta chain) under discussion was sequenced for a study of tumor-infiltrating lymphocytes in primary liver carcinoma. The researchers produced TCR beta cDNA from roughly 500 ng total RNA with a constant-region primer. Slightly modified ARM-PCR with three nested multiplex PCR rounds yielded TCR beta libraries. Forward primers for TRBV1-TRBV30 and a C-beta reverse primer served the first two PCR rounds, at roughly 10 cycles each. In TCRdb, the multiplex PCR reads were re-called with MiXCR into one record per CDR3 protein. The sample carries roughly 40,000 distinct CDR3 sequences, roughly 75% recorded once. This CDR3 spans 14 amino acids. The germline CDR1 and CDR2 sequences are LGHNA and YNFKEQ. V lost 6 bases and J lost 4; bases outside the gene matches: 2. Co-extraction yielded RNA and DNA from roughly 20-30 mg of unsorted bulk tissue. Primary liver carcinoma, confirmed by histopathology, was surgically resected.

Note on this clonotype: Its antigen remains unidentified.

Study-level results: Tumor top-250-clone fraction significantly exceeded that of blood (p = 0.039). In tumor-adjacent and tumor-blood pairs, overlap was lower than in tumor region pairs.

This chain connects TRBV4-2 to TRBJ2-2, with 10 positions matching TRBD1. Sequences were obtained from tumor-adjacent normal liver tissue. This sequence originates from a woman in her 30s with primary liver carcinoma and hepatitis B virus infection. The CDR3 loop is CASRTGGGTGELFF. In DNA form, the CDR3 reads TGTGCCAGCAGGACAGGGGGCGGCACCGGGGAGCTGTTTTTT.